These 3 T cell receptor beta chains originate from one sample sequenced in a study of Tregs in tolerant kidney transplant recipients. TCRdb keeps only in-frame clones here, not all; method: immunoSEQ multiplex PCR. The repertoire consists of about 15,000 clones, with around three quarters occurring once and the leading ten covering approximately 2%. The material was Tregs from blood, obtained before the transplant. The receptors stem from a human donor who received a combined kidney and bone marrow transplant.

The chain combines TRBV7-2 with TRBJ2-7; tentatively, D is TRBD2 (5 bases). The V and J ends lost 5 bases and 6 bases respectively, with 11 bases between them. The germline CDR1 and CDR2 sequences are SGHTA and FQGNSA. There are 12 residues in the CDR3. This CDR3 reads CASSPGVGEQYF. The CDR3 nucleotides read TGTGCCAGCAGCCCCGGGGTGGGCGAGCAGTACTTC. Based on the CDR3 plus reference TRBV7-2 and TRBJ2-7, the full variable domain is GAGVSQSPSNKVTEKGKDVELRCDPISGHTALYWYRQSLGQGLEFLIYFQGNSAPDKSGLPSDRFSAERTGGSVSTLTIQRTQQEDSAVYLCASSPGVGEQYFGPGTRLTVT.

The genes are TRBV7-2 and TRBJ1-2; D is possibly TRBD1 (5 bases). The CDR3 extends over 16 amino acids. V gave up 5 bases and J gave up 6 bases, with 22 bases separating them. The germline V gene has CDR1 SGHTA and CDR2 FQGNSA. CDR3 nucleotide sequence: TGTGCCAGCAGCGTAAGTTCCCTGGGGACTGTGGATGGCTACACCTTC. Its protein is CASSVSSLGTVDGYTF.

This clone was picked up one time. The chain recombines TRBV5-1 with TRBJ2-1; 9 bases fit TRBD1. CDR3 length equals 17 residues. Germline V gene lookup returns CDR1 SGHRS and CDR2 YFSETQ. The V and J ends lost 1 base and 8 bases, in that order; junction bases with no gene match: 13. This CDR3 is CASSLRFSGTGLDEQFF. CDR3 sequence (DNA): TGCGCCAGCAGCTTGCGGTTCTCCGGGACAGGGCTCGATGAGCAGTTCTTC.